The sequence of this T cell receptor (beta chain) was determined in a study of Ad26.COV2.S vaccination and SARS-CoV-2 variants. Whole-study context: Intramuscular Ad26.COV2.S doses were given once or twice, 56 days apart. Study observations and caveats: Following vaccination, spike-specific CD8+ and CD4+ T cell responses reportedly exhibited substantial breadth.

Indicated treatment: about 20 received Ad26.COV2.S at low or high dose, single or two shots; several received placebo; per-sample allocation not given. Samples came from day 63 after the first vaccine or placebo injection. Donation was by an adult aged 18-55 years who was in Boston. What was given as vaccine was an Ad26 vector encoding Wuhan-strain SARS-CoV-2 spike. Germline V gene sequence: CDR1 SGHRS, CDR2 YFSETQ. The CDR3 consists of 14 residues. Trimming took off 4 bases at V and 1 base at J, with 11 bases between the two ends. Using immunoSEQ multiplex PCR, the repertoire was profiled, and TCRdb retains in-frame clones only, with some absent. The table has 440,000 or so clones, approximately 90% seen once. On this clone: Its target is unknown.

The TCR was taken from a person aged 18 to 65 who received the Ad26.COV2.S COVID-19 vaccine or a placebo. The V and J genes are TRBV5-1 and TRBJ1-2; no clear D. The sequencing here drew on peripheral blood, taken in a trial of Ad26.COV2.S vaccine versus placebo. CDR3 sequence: CASSPYTVNYGYTF. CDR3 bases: TGCGCCAGCAGCCCATACACAGTTAACTATGGCTACACCTTC.